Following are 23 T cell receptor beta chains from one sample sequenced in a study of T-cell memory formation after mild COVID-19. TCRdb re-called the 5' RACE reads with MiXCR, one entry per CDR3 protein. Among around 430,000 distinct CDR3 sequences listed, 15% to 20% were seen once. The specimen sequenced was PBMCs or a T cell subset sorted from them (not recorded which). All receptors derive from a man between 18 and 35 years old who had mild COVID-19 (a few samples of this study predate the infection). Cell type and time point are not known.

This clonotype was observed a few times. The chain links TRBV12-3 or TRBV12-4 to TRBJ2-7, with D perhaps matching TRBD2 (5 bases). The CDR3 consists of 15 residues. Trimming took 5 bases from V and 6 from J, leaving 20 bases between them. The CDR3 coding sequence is TGTGCCAGCAGTCCGACGGGGTCCGTCTTGGTCGAGCAGTACGTC. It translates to CASSPTGSVLVEQYV.

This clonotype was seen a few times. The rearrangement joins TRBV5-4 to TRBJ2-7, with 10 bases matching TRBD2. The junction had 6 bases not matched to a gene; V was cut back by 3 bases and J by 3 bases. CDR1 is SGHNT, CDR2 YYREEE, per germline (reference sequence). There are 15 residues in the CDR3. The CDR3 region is CASSSLAGAYYEQYV. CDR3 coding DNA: TGTGCCAGCAGCTCTCTAGCGGGGGCATACTACGAGCAGTACGTC.

CDR3 nucleotide sequence: TGTGCCACCAGCAGAGGAGGCACAGGGGGCGCGGGGACTGAAGCTTTCTTT. Protein product: CATSRGGTGGAGTEAFF. The gene calls are TRBV15 and TRBJ1-1; 9 bases match TRBD1. V lost 1 base and J lost 5; bases outside the gene matches: 11. The CDR3 has 17 residues. Germline-derived CDR1 and CDR2 are LNHNV and YYDKDF (reference sequence).

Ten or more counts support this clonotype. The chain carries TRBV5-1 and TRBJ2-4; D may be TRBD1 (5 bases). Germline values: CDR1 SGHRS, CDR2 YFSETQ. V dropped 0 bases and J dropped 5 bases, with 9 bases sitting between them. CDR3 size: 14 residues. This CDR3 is CASSLAVGQNIQYF. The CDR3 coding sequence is TGCGCCAGCAGCTTGGCGGTGGGGCAAAACATTCAGTACTTC. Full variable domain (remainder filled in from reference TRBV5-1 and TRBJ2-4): KAGVTQTPRYLIKTRGQQVTLSCSPISGHRSVSWYQQTPGQGLQFLFEYFSETQRNKGNFPGRFSGRQFSNSRSEMNVSTLELGDSALYLCASSLAVGQNIQYFGAGTRLSVL.

This CDR3 reads CASSEYARDRDEQYF. The CDR3 DNA follows: TGTGCCAGCAGTGAATATGCCAGGGATCGGGACGAGCAGTACTTC. The V gene is TRBV25-1, the J gene TRBJ2-7, with D perhaps matching TRBD1 (5 bases). Between the trimmed V and J ends, which lost 0 bases and 5 bases, there was a span of 14 bases. Per the germline V gene, CDR1 is MGHDK and CDR2 is SYGVNS. CDR3 length equals 15 residues.

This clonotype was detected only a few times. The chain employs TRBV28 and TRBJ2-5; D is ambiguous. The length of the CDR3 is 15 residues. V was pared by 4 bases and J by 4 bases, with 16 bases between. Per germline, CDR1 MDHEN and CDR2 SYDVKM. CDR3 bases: TGTGCCAGCAGTTCTCCCCTGGGCACTGCAGAGACCCAGTACTTC. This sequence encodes CASSSPLGTAETQYF.

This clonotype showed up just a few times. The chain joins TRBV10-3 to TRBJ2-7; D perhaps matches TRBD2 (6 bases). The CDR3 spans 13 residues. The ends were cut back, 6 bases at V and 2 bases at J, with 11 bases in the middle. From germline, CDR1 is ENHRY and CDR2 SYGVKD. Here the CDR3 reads CAIRLTSTYEQYF. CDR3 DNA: TGTGCCATCAGGCTAACTAGCACCTACGAGCAGTACTTC.

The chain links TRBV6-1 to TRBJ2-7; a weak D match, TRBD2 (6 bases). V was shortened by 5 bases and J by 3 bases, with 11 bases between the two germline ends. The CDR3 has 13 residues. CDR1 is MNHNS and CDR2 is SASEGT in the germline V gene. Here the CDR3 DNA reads TGTGCCAGCAGTAAGACTAGTTACTACGAGCAGTACTTC. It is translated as CASSKTSYYEQYF.

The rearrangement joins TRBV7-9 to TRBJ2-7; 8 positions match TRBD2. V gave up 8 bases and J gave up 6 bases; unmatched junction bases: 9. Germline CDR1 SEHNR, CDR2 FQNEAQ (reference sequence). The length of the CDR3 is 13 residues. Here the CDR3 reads CASGKPGGFEQYF. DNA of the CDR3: TGTGCCAGCGGAAAACCGGGGGGGTTCGAGCAGTACTTC.

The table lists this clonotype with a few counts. CDR3 sequence: CASSARSGPDTQYF. The DNA of the CDR3 is TGTGCCAGCAGCGCCAGGTCCGGGCCAGATACGCAGTATTTT. The chain has TRBV12-3 or TRBV12-4 and TRBJ2-3; D is unresolved. V lost 6 bases, J lost 4 bases, and 14 bases lay in between. CDR3 length: 14 residues.

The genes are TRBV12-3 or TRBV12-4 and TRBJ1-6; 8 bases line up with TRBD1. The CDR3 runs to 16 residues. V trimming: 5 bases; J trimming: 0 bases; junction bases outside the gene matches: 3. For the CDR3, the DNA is TGTGCCAGCAGTAGACAGGGGAGCTCCTATAATTCACCCCTCCACTTT. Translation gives CASSRQGSSYNSPLHF.

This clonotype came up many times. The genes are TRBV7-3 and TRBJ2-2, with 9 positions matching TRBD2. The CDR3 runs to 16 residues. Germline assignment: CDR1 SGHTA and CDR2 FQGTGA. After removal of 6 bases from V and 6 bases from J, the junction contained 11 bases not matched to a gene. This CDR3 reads CASRPPGLAVAGELFF. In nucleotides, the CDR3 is TGTGCCAGCAGGCCACCGGGACTAGCTGTCGCCGGGGAGCTGTTTTTT.

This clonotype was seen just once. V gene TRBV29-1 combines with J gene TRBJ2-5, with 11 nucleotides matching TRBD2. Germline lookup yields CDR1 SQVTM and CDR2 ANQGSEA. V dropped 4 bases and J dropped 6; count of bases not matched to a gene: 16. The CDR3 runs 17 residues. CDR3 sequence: CSVGGGASGGPEKTQYF. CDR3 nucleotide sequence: TGCAGCGTTGGCGGAGGGGCTAGCGGGGGGCCTGAAAAGACCCAGTACTTC.

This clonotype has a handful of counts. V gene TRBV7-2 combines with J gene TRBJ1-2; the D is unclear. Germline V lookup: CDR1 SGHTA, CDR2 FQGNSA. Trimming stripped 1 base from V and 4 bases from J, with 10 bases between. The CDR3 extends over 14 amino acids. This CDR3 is CASSLGPRFYGYTF. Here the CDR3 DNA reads TGTGCCAGCAGCTTAGGTCCACGGTTCTATGGCTACACCTTC.

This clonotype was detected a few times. The CDR3 is CASSPEQKVSHEQYV. CDR3 nucleotide sequence: TGTGCCAGCAGCCCCGAACAGAAAGTTTCTCACGAGCAGTACGTC. This chain uses TRBV5-6 with TRBJ2-7; D unresolved. Germline lookup yields CDR1 SGHDT and CDR2 YYEEEE. V lost 4 bases, J lost 5 bases, and 19 bases lay in between. The CDR3 contains 15 residues.

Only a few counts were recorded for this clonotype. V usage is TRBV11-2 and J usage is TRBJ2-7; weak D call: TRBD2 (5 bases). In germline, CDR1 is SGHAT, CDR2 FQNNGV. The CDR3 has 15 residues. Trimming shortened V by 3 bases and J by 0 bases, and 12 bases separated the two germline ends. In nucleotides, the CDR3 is TGTGCCAGCAGCTTGGCGGGCGCCCTCTCCTACGAGCAGTACGTC. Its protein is CASSLAGALSYEQYV.

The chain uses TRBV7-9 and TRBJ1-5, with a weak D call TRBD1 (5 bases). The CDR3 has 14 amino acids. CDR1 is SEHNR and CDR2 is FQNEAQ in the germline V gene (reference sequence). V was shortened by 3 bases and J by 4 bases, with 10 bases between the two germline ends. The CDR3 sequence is CASSFDSYNQPQHF. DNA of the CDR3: TGTGCCAGCAGCTTCGACAGTTATAATCAGCCCCAGCATTTT.

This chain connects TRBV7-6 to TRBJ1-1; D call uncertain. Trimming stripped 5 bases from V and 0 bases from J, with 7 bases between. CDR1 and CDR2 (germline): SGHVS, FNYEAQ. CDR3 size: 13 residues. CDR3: CASSPSVNTEAFF. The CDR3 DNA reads TGTGCCAGCAGCCCCTCAGTGAACACTGAAGCTTTCTTT.

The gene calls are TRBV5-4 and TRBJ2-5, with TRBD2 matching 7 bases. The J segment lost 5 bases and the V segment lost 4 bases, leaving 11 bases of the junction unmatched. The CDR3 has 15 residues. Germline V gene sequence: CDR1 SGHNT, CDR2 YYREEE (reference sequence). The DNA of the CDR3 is TGTGCCAGCAGCACCCCGGTGGCGGGGGTTGAGACCCAGTACTTC. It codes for CASSTPVAGVETQYF.

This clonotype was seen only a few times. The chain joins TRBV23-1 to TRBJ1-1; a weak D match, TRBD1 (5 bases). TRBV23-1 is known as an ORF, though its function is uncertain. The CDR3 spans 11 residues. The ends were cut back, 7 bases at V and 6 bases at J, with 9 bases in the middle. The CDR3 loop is CASTRGAEAFF. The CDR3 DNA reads TGCGCCAGCACTCGGGGGGCTGAAGCTTTCTTT.

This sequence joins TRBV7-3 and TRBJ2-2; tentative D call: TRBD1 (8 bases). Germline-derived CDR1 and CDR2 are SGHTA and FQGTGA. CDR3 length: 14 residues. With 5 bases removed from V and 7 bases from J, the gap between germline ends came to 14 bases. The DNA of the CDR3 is TGTGCCAGCAGCAAGGACAGGGAGGGCGGGGAGCTGTTTTTT. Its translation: CASSKDREGGELFF.

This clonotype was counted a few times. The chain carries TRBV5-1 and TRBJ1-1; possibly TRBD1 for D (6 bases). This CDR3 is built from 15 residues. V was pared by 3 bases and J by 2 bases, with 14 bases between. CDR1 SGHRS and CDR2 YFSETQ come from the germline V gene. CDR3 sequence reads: CASSSGAGENTEAFF. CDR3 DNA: TGCGCCAGCAGCTCAGGGGCGGGTGAAAACACTGAAGCTTTCTTT.

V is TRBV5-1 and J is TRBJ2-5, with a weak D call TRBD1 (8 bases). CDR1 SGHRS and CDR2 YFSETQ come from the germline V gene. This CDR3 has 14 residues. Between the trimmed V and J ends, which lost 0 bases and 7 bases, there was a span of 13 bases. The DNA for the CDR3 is TGCGCCAGCAGCTTGGCGGGGGGACAGGTGACCCAGTACTTC. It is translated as CASSLAGGQVTQYF.